These T cell receptor beta chains were read from a single sample in a study of OX40 agonist ivuxolimab in advanced cancers. Using immunoSEQ multiplex PCR, the repertoire was profiled, and TCRdb retains in-frame clones only, with some absent. This sample yields 55,000 to 65,000 clones, of which around three quarters are seen a single time; about 6% belongs to the top ten. The sequencing here drew on CD4+ or CD8+ T cells sorted from blood, taken in a trial of the OX40 agonist ivuxolimab. The receptor source for this set is an adult with an advanced solid tumor such as melanoma, head and neck, liver or kidney cancer. The CDR3 runs from the conserved cysteine through the conserved F or W. D genes are given only for firm matches. For some rows the clone size is stated as once, few or many, or as a class when expanded; others skip it.

V	J	size	D	CDR3	DNA
TRBV10-1	TRBJ2-5	.	TRBD1	CASSERTGETQYF	TGCGCCAGCAGTGAAAGGACAGGGGAGACCCAGTACTTC
TRBV7-9	TRBJ1-1	few	.	CASSNSAGKTEAFF	TGTGCCAGCAGCAACTCGGCAGGGAAGACTGAAGCTTTCTTT
TRBV7-3	TRBJ2-7	few	TRBD1	CASSGDRGHEQYF	TGTGCCAGCAGCGGAGACAGGGGCCACGAGCAGTACTTC
TRBV6-6	TRBJ1-2	.	TRBD1	CASSTDRVESNYGYTF	TGTGCCAGCAGTACCGACAGGGTAGAGTCTAACTATGGCTACACCTTC
TRBV18	TRBJ2-5	few	TRBD1	CASSPRTGTGETQYF	TGTGCCAGCTCACCTCGGACAGGCACGGGAGAGACCCAGTACTTC
TRBV2	TRBJ2-5	once	.	CASSEQRRKETQYF	TGTGCCAGCAGTGAACAAAGGCGAAAAGAGACCCAGTACTTC
TRBV2	TRBJ1-2	.	TRBD1	CASRYTGDYGYTF	TGTGCCAGCAGATATACAGGGGACTATGGCTACACCTTC
TRBV15	TRBJ1-2	.	.	CATSRDLNYGYTF	TGTGCCACCAGCAGAGATCTGAACTATGGCTACACCTTC
TRBV6-6	TRBJ2-1	.	.	CASRSGTYEQFF	TGTGCCAGCAGGTCCGGGACGTATGAGCAGTTCTTC
TRBV10-3	TRBJ2-4	.	TRBD1	CAISSGTVKNIQYF	TGTGCCATCAGTTCCGGGACAGTCAAAAACATTCAGTACTTC
TRBV5-5	TRBJ1-5	.	TRBD1	CASSLGRTGGNNQPQHF	TGTGCCAGCAGCTTAGGAAGGACAGGGGGTAACAATCAGCCCCAGCATTTT
TRBV7-2	TRBJ2-5	.	TRBD2	CASSLGLAAGQETQYF	TGTGCCAGCAGCTTAGGACTAGCGGCCGGGCAAGAGACCCAGTACTTC
TRBV5-1	TRBJ2-7	.	TRBD2	CASSIGTSGDEQYF	TGCGCCAGCAGCATTGGGACTAGCGGGGACGAGCAGTACTTC
TRBV7-2	TRBJ1-5	.	TRBD1	CASSLDSGQGTLQHF	TGTGCCAGCAGCTTAGACTCGGGACAGGGGACCCTCCAGCATTTT
TRBV7-2	TRBJ2-3	.	.	CASSLGNRPDTQYF	TGTGCCAGCAGCTTAGGTAACCGACCAGATACGCAGTATTTT
TRBV4-1	TRBJ2-3	.	TRBD2	CASSQQHSGTSGSMADTQYF	TGCGCCAGCAGCCAACAACACTCCGGGACTAGCGGGAGTATGGCAGATACGCAGTATTTT
TRBV6-1	TRBJ2-5	.	.	CASSEGLVIETQYF	TGTGCCAGCAGTGAAGGACTTGTTATAGAGACCCAGTACTTC
TRBV4-3	TRBJ2-3	.	.	CASSQGPETDTQYF	TGCGCCAGCAGCCAAGGGCCGGAAACAGATACGCAGTATTTT
TRBV29-1	TRBJ2-5	.	.	CSVEWGGTETQYF	TGCAGCGTTGAGTGGGGAGGCACAGAGACCCAGTACTTC
TRBV2	TRBJ2-7	.	.	CASTHPRGRRYF	TGTGCCAGCACCCATCCCCGGGGACGTCGCTACTTC
TRBV6-1	TRBJ2-1	.	.	CASSESPHNEQFF	TGTGCCAGCAGTGAGTCCCCCCACAATGAGCAGTTCTTC
TRBV7-3	TRBJ2-1	.	TRBD2	CASSLKGLASSPVVDEQFF	TGTGCCAGCAGCTTAAAAGGACTAGCGTCCTCCCCTGTTGTAGATGAGCAGTTCTTC
TRBV5-1	TRBJ1-2	.	.	CASSLGSQQGANYGYTF	TGCGCCAGCAGCTTGGGGTCCCAACAGGGAGCTAACTATGGCTACACCTTC
TRBV7-8	TRBJ2-1	.	TRBD2	CASSLEWASGSNGEQFF	TGTGCCAGCAGCTTAGAGTGGGCTAGCGGGAGTAATGGTGAGCAGTTCTTC
TRBV2	TRBJ2-1	few	.	CASKRSSSYNEQFF	TGTGCCAGTAAACGGTCAAGCTCCTACAATGAGCAGTTCTTC
TRBV27	TRBJ2-1	.	TRBD2	CASLSVLGGGGNEQFF	TGTGCCAGCCTCTCCGTCCTTGGCGGGGGAGGGAATGAGCAGTTCTTC
TRBV6-5	TRBJ1-5	.	.	CASSTGTPTQPQHF	TGTGCCAGCAGCACCGGGACCCCCACCCAGCCCCAGCATTTT
TRBV19	TRBJ1-1	.	.	CATEDRTNTEAFF	TGTGCCACCGAAGACAGGACGAACACTGAAGCTTTCTTT
TRBV2	TRBJ1-3	.	.	CASSVSGPGNTIYF	TGTGCCAGCAGTGTGTCAGGGCCTGGAAACACCATATATTTT
TRBV7-2	TRBJ2-7	.	TRBD1	CASSPDRFYEQYF	TGTGCCAGCAGCCCGGACAGGTTCTACGAGCAGTACTTC
TRBV10-3	TRBJ2-2	.	TRBD1	CAIRGTANTGELFF	TGTGCCATCAGGGGGACAGCGAACACCGGGGAGCTGTTTTTT
TRBV6-1	TRBJ1-4	few	.	CASSEAGREGEKLFF	TGTGCCAGCAGTGAAGCGGGACGCGAAGGAGAAAAACTGTTTTTT
TRBV11-3	TRBJ2-1	.	.	CASSLEQTNNEQFF	TGTGCCAGCAGCTTAGAGCAGACAAACAATGAGCAGTTCTTC
TRBV7-7	TRBJ1-5	.	.	CASSLNEDQPQHF	TGTGCCAGCAGCTTAAACGAAGACCAGCCCCAGCATTTT
TRBV18	TRBJ2-3	once	TRBD2	CASSPSGVSTDTQYF	TGTGCCAGCTCTCCTAGCGGAGTTAGCACAGATACGCAGTATTTT
TRBV6-1	TRBJ1-5	.	.	CASSVSGDQPQHF	TGTGCCAGCAGTGTTTCCGGGGATCAGCCCCAGCATTTT
TRBV2	TRBJ1-2	.	.	CASSEGANYGYTF	TGTGCCAGCAGTGAGGGGGCTAACTATGGCTACACCTTC
TRBV7-2	TRBJ2-7	.	.	CASSLVQNPTYEQYF	TGTGCCAGCAGCTTAGTTCAAAATCCTACCTACGAGCAGTACTTC
TRBV5-6	TRBJ1-2	.	TRBD1	CASSWRQGYGYTF	TGTGCCAGCAGCTGGAGACAGGGCTATGGCTACACCTTC
TRBV27	TRBJ2-1	.	TRBD2	CASSPRLAAAYNEQFF	TGTGCCAGCAGTCCCAGACTAGCGGCCGCCTACAATGAGCAGTTCTTC
TRBV5-8	TRBJ2-7	.	.	CASSLVSQPEYEQYF	TGTGCCAGCAGCTTGGTTTCACAGCCCGAGTACGAGCAGTACTTC
TRBV5-1	TRBJ2-3	.	.	CASSFQGSSTDTQYF	TGCGCCAGCAGCTTTCAGGGGTCTAGCACAGATACGCAGTATTTT
TRBV6-6	TRBJ2-5	.	.	CASRFPGLQETQYF	TGTGCCAGCAGGTTCCCGGGTCTCCAAGAGACCCAGTACTTC
TRBV9	TRBJ1-1	.	TRBD1	CASSELDRGITFF	TGTGCCAGCAGCGAACTGGACAGGGGGATAACTTTCTTT
TRBV14	TRBJ1-2	.	TRBD1	CASSQGTGMIYGYTF	TGTGCCAGCAGCCAGGGGACAGGGATGATCTATGGCTACACCTTC
TRBV5-1	TRBJ2-5	once	TRBD2	CASSLGLASETQYF	TGCGCCAGCAGCTTGGGACTAGCATCCGAGACCCAGTACTTC
TRBV11-2	TRBJ2-1	.	.	CASSPRGPSYNEQFF	TGTGCCAGCAGTCCGCGGGGCCCCTCATACAATGAGCAGTTCTTC
TRBV29-1	TRBJ1-5	.	.	CSVVLWDSNQPQHF	TGCAGCGTTGTGCTTTGGGACAGCAATCAGCCCCAGCATTTT
TRBV6-5	TRBJ1-5	.	.	CASRPPGDNQPQHF	TGTGCCAGCAGACCACCGGGGGACAATCAGCCCCAGCATTTT
TRBV9	TRBJ1-2	.	TRBD1	CASSVGGRGQGYTF	TGTGCCAGCAGCGTAGGCGGCAGGGGGCAAGGCTACACCTTC
TRBV7-2	TRBJ2-3	few	.	CASSLGTTKQYF	TGTGCCAGCAGCTTAGGGACAACCAAGCAGTATTTT